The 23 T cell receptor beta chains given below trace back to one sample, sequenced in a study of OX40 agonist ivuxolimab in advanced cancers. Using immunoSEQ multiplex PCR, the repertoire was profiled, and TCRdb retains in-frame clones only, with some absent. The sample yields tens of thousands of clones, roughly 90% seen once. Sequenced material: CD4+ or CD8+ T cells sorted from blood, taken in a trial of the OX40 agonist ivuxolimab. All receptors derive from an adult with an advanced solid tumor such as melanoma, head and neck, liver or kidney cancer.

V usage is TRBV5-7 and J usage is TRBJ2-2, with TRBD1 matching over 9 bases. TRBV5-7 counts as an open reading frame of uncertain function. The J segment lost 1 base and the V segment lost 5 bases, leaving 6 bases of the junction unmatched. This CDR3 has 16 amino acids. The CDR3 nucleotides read TGTGCCAGCAGGGACAGGGGTGGTCAGAACACCGGGGAGCTGTTTTTT. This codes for CASRDRGGQNTGELFF.

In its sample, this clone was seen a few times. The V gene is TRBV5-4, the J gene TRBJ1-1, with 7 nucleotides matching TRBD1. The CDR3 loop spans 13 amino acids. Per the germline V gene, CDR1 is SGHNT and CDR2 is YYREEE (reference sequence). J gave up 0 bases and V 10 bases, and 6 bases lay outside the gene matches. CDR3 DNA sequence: TGTGCCGGACAGACAGGGATGAACACTGAAGCTTTCTTT. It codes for CAGQTGMNTEAFF. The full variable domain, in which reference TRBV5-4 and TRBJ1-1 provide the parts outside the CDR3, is ETGVTQSPTHLIKTRGQQVTLRCSSQSGHNTVSWYQQALGQGPQFIFQYYREEENGRGNFPPRFSGLQFPNYSSELNVNALELDDSALYLCAGQTGMNTEAFFGQGTRLTVV.

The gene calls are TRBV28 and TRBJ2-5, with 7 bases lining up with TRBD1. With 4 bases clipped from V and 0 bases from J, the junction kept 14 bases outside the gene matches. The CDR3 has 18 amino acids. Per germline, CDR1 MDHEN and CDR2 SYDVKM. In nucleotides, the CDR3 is TGTGCCAGCAGTTCGCAGAGAGTTCAGGGGGTGTACCAAGAGACCCAGTACTTC. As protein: CASSSQRVQGVYQETQYF.

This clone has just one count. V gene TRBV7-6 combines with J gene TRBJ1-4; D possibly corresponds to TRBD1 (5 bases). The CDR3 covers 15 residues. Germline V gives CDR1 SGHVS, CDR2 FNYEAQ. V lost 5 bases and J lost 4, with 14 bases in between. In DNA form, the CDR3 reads TGTGCCAGCAGCCTAGAGGCAGGGTATAATGAAAAACTGTTTTTT. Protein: CASSLEAGYNEKLFF.

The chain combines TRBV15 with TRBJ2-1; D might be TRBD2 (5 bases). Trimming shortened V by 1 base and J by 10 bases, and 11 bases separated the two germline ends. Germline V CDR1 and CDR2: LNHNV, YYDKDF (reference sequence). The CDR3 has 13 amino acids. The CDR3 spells CATSRVLAGEQFF. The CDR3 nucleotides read TGTGCCACCAGCAGAGTGCTAGCTGGCGAGCAGTTCTTC. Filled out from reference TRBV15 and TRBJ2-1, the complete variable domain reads DAMVIQNPRYQVTQFGKPVTLSCSQTLNHNVMYWYQQKSSQAPKLLFHYYDKDFNNEADTPDNFQSRRPNTSFCFLDIRSPGLGDTAMYLCATSRVLAGEQFFGPGTRLTVL.

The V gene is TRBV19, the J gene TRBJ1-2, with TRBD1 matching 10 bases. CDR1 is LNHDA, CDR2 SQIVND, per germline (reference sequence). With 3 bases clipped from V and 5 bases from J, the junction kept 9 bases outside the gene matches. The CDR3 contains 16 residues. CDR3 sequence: CASSILGTGDYYGYTF. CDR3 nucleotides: TGTGCCAGTAGTATCCTCGGGACAGGGGACTATTATGGCTACACCTTC.

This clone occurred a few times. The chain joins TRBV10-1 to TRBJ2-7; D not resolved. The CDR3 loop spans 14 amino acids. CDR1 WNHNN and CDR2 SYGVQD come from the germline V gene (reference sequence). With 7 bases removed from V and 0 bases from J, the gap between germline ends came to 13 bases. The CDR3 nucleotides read TGCGCCAGCACGTTCCTGATCAGCTCCTACGAGCAGTACTTC. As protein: CASTFLISSYEQYF.

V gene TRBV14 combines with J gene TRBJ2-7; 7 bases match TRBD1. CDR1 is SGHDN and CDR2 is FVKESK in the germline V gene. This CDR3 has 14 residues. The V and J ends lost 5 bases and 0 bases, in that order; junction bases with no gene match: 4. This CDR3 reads CASSEGQYSYEQYF. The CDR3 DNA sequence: TGTGCCAGCAGCGAGGGACAGTACTCCTACGAGCAGTACTTC. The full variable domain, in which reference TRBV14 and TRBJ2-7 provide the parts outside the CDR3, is EAGVTQFPSHSVIEKGQTVTLRCDPISGHDNLYWYRRVMGKEIKFLLHFVKESKQDESGMPNNRFLAERTGGTYSTLKVQPAELEDSGVYFCASSEGQYSYEQYFGPGTRLTVT.

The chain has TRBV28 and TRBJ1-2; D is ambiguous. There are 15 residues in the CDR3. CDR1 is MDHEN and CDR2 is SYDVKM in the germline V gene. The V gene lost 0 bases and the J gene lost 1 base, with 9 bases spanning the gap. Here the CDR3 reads CASSLWDAHNYGYTF. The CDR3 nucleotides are TGTGCCAGCAGTTTATGGGACGCCCATAACTATGGCTACACCTTC.

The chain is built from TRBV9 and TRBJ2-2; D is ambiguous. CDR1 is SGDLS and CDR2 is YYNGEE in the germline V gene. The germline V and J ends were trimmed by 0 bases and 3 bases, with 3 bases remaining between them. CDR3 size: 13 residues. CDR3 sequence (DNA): TGTGCCAGCAGCGTAGCCGACACCGGGGAGCTGTTTTTT. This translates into CASSVADTGELFF.

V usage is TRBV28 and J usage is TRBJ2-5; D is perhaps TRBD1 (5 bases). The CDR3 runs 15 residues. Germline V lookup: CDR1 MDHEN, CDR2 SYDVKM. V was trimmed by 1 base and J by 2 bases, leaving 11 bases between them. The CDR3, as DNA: TGTGCCAGCAGTTTATTCCGGACACTTCAAGAGACCCAGTACTTC. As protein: CASSLFRTLQETQYF. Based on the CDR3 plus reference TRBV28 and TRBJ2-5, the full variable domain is DVKVTQSSRYLVKRTGEKVFLECVQDMDHENMFWYRQDPGLGLRLIYFSYDVKMKEKGDIPEGYSVSREKKERFSLILESASTNQTSMYLCASSLFRTLQETQYFGPGTRLLVL.

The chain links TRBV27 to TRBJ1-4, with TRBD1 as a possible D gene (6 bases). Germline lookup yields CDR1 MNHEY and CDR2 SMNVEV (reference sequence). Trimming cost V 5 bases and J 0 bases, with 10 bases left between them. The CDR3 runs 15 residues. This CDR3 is CASSPRDTTNEKLFF. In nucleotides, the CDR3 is TGTGCCAGCAGTCCCCGGGACACAACTAATGAAAAACTGTTTTTT.

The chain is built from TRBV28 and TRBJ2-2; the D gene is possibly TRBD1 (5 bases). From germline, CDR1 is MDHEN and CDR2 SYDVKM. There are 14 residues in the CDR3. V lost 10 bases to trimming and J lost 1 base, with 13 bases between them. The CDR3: CATTATGNTGELFF. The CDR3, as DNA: TGTGCCACCACGGCTACAGGGAACACCGGGGAGCTGTTTTTT.

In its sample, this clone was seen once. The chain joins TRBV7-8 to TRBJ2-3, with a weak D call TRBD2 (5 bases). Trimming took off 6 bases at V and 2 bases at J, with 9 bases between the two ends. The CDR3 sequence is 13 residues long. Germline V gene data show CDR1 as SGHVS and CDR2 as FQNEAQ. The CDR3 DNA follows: TGTGCCAGCAGTCATAGCGCCACAGATACGCAGTATTTT. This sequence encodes CASSHSATDTQYF.

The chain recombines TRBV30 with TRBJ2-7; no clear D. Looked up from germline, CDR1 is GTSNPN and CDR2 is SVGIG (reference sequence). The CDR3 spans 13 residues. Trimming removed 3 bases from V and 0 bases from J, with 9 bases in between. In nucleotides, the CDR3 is TGTGCCTGGAGCGCGGACCACTCCTACGAGCAGTACTTC. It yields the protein CAWSADHSYEQYF.

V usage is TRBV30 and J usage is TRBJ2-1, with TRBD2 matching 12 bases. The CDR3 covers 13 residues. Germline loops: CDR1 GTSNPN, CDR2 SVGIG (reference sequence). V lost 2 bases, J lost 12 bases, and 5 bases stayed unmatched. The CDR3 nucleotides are TGTGCCTGGAGTACCTCGACTAGCGGGAGGCAGTTCTTC. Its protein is CAWSTSTSGRQFF.

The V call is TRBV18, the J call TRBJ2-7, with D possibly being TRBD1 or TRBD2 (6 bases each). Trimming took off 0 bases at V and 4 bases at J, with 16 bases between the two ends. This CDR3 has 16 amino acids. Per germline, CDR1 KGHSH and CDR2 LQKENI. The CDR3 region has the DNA TGTGCCAGCTCACCACCGGACGGCGCGGGGACATACGAGCAGTACTTC. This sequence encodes CASSPPDGAGTYEQYF.

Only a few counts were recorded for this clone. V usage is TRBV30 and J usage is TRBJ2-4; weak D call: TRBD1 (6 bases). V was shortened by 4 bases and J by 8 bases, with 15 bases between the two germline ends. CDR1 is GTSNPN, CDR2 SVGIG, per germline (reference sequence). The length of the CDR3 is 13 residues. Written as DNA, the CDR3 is TGTGCCTGGAACGAGGGGGTGAGGGACATTCAGTACTTC. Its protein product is CAWNEGVRDIQYF.

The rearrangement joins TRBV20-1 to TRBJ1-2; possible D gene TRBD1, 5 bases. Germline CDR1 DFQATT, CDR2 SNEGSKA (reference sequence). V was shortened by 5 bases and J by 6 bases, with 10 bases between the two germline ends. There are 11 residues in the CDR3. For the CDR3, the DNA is TGCAGTGCTGGGGGATTAGATGGCTACACCTTC. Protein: CSAGGLDGYTF.

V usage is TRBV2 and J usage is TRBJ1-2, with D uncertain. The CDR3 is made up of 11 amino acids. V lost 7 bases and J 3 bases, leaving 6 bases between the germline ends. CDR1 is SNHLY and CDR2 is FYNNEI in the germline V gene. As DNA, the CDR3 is TGTGCCAGCATGGGTGACTATGGCTACACCTTC. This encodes CASMGDYGYTF.

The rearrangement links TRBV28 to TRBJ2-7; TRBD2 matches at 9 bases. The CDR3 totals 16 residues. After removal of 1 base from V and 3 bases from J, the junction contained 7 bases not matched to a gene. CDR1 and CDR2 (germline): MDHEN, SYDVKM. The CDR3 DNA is TGTGCCAGCAGTTTATCTAGCGGGAATCCCCACTACGAGCAGTACTTC. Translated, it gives CASSLSSGNPHYEQYF.

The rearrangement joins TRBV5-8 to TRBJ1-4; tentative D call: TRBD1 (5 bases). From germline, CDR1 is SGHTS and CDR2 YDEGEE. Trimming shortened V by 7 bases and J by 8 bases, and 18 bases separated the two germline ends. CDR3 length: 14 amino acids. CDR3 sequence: CASQAGAGGEKLFF. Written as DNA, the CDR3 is TGTGCCAGCCAAGCCGGGGCCGGAGGGGAAAAACTGTTTTTT.

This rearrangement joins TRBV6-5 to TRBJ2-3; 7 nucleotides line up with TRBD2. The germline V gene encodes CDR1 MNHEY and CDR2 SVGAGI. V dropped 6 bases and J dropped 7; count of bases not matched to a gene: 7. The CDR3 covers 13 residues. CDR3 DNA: TGTGCCAGCAGCGCGGGAGCACTCCATACGCAGTATTTT. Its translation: CASSAGALHTQYF.